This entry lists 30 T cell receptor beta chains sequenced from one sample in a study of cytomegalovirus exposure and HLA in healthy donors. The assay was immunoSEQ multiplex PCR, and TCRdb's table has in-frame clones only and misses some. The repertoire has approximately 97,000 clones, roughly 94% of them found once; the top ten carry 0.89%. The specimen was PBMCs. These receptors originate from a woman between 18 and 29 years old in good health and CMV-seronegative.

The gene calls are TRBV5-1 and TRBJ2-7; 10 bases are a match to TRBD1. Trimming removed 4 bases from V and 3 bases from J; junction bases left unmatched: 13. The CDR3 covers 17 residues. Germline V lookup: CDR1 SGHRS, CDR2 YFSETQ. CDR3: CASSPLGGTGAGYEQYF. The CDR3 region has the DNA TGCGCCAGCAGCCCTCTCGGGGGGACAGGGGCAGGCTACGAGCAGTACTTC. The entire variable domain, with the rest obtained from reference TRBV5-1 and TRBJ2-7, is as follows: KAGVTQTPRYLIKTRGQQVTLSCSPISGHRSVSWYQQTPGQGLQFLFEYFSETQRNKGNFPGRFSGRQFSNSRSEMNVSTLELGDSALYLCASSPLGGTGAGYEQYFGPGTRLTVT.

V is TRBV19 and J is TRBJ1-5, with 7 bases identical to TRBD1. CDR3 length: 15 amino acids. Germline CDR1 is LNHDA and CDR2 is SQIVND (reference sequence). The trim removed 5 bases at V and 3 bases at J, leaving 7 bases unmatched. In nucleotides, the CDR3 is TGTGCCAGTAGTGCTTCAGGGGGTTCCAATCAGCCCCAGCATTTT. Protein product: CASSASGGSNQPQHF.

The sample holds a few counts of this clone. CDR3 bases: TGTGCCAGCAGGGGGACACGTGAGGGGGATGAGCAGTTCTTC. Translation: CASRGTREGDEQFF. The chain uses TRBV6-4 and TRBJ2-1; D is perhaps TRBD1 (6 bases). The CDR3 is 14 amino acids. Germline V gives CDR1 MRHNA, CDR2 SNTAGT. Trimming cost V 6 bases and J 8 bases, with 17 bases left between them.

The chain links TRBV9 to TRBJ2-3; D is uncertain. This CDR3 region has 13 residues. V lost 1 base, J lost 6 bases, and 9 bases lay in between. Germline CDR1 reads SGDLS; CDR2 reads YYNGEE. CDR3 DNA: TGTGCCAGCAGCGTACTGCAGATGGATACGCAGTATTTT. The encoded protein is CASSVLQMDTQYF.

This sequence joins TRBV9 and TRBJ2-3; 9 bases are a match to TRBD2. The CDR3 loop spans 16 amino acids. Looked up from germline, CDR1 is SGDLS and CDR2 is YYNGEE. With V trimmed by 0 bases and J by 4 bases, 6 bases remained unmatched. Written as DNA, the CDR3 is TGTGCCAGCAGCGTAGCTCGGGGCGGGGGGGCAGATACGCAGTATTTT. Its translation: CASSVARGGGADTQYF.

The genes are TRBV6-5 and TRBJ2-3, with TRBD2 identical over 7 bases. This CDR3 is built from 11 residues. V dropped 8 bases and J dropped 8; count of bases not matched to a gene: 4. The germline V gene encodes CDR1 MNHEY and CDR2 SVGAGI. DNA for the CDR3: TGTGCCAGCGGGGCTAGCGGTACGCAGTATTTT. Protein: CASGASGTQYF.

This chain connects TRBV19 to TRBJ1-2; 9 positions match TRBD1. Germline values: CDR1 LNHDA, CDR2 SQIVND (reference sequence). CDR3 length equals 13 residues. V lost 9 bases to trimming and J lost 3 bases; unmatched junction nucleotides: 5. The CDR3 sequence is CASRGTGHYGYTF. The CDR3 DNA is TGTGCCAGCCGAGGGACAGGGCACTATGGCTACACCTTC.

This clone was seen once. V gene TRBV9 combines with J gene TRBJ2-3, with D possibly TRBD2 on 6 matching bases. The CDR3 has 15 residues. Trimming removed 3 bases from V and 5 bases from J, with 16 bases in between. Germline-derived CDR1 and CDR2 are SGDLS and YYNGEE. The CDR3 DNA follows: TGTGCCAGCAGCGCCCGGGGGTCGGCGATAGATACGCAGTATTTT. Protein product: CASSARGSAIDTQYF.

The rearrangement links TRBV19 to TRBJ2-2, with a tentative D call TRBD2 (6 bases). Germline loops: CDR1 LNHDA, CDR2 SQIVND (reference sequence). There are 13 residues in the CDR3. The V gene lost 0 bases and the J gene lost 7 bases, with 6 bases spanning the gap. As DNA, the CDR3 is TGTGCCAGTAGTATAGACGGGGGCGGGGAGCTGTTTTTT. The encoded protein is CASSIDGGGELFF.

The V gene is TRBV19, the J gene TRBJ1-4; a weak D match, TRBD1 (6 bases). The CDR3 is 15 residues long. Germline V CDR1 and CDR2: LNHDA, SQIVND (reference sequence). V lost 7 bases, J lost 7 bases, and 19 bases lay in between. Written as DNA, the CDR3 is TGTGCCAGTACCCAAACAGGGTATGGTGCTGAAAAACTGTTTTTT. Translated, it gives CASTQTGYGAEKLFF.

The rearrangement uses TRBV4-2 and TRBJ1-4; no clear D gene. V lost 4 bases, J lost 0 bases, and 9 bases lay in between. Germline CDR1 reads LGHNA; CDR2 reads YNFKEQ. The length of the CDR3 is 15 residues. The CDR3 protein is CASSPEIATNEKLFF. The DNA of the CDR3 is TGTGCCAGCAGCCCCGAGATTGCAACTAATGAAAAACTGTTTTTT.

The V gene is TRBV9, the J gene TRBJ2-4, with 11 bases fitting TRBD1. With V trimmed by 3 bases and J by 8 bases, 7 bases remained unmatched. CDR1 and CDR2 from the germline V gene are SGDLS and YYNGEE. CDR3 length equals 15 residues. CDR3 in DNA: TGTGCCAGCAGCGCTGGGGACAGGGGGACGGACATTCAGTACTTC. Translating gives CASSAGDRGTDIQYF.

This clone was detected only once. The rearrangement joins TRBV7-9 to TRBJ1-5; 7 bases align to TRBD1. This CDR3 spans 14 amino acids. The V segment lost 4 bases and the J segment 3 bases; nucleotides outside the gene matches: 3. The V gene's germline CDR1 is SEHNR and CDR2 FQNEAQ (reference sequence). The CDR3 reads CASSSQGSNQPQHF. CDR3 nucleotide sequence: TGTGCCAGCAGCTCACAGGGGTCCAATCAGCCCCAGCATTTT.

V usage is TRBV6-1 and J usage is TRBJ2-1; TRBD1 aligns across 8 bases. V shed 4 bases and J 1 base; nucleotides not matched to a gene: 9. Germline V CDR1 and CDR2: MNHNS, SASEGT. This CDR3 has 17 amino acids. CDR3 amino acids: CASSGLTDRGSYNEQFF. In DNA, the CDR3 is TGTGCCAGCAGTGGATTAACCGACAGGGGTTCCTACAATGAGCAGTTCTTC.

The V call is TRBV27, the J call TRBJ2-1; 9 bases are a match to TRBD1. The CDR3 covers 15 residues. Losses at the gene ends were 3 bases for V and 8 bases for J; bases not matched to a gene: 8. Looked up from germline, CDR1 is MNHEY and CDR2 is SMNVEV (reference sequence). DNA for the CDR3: TGTGCCAGCAGTTTCGTCCGGACAGGGGCCGATGAGCAGTTCTTC. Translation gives CASSFVRTGADEQFF.

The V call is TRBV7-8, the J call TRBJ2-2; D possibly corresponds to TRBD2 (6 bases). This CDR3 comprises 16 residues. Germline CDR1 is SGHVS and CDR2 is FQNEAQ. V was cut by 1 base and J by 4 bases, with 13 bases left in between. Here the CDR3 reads CASSLVISGITGELFF. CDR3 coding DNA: TGTGCCAGCAGCTTAGTGATTAGCGGAATCACCGGGGAGCTGTTTTTT.

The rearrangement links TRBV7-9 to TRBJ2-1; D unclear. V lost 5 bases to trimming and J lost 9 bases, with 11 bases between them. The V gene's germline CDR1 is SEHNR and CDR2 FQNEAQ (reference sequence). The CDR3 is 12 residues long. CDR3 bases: TGTGCCAGCAGCGTACCTGGCCCTGAGCAGTTCTTC. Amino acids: CASSVPGPEQFF.

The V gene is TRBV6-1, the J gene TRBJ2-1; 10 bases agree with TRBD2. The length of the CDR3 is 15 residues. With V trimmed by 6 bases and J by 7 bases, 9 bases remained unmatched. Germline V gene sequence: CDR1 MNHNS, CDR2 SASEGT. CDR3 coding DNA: TGTGCCAGCAGCGTGATAGCGGGAGGTTGGAATGAGCAGTTCTTC. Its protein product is CASSVIAGGWNEQFF.

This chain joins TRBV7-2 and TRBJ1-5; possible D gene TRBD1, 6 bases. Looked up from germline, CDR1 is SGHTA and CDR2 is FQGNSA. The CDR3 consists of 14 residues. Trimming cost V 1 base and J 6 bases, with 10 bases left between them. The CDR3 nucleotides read TGTGCCAGCAGCTTAGAGGGGGTTCTTCAGCCCCAGCATTTT. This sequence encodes CASSLEGVLQPQHF.

CDR3 sequence reads: CASSVGGSGGGGDTQYF. CDR3 DNA: TGTGCCAGCAGCGTAGGAGGTAGCGGGGGAGGTGGGGATACGCAGTATTTT. The chain is built from TRBV9 and TRBJ2-3; 9 bases map to TRBD2. CDR3 length equals 17 residues. Germline V gene data show CDR1 as SGDLS and CDR2 as YYNGEE. After removal of 0 bases from V and 6 bases from J, the junction contained 11 bases not matched to a gene.

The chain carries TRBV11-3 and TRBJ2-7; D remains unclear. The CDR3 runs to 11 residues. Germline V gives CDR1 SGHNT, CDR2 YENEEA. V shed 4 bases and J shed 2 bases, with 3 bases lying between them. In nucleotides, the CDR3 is TGTGCCAGCAGCTCCGCCTACGAGCAGTACTTC. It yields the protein CASSSAYEQYF.

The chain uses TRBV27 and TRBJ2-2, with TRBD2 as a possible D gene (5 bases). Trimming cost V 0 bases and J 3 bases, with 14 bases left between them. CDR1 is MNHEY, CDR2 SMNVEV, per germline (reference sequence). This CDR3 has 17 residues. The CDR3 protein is CASSLSRANQYTGELFF. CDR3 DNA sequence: TGTGCCAGCAGTTTATCGAGGGCGAACCAATACACCGGGGAGCTGTTTTTT.

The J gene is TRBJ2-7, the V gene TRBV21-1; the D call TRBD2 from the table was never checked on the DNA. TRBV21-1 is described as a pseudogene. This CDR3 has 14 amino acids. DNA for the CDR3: TGTGCCAGCAGCCTTGGCGGGGACTATTACGAGCAGTACTTC. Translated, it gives CASSLGGDYYEQYF.

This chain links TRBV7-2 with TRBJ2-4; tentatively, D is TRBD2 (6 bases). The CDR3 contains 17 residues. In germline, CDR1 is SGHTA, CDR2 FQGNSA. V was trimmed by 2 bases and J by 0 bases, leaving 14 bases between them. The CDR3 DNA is TGTGCCAGCAGCTTACCCCAGGGAGGATTAGCCAAAAACATTCAGTACTTC. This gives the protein CASSLPQGGLAKNIQYF.

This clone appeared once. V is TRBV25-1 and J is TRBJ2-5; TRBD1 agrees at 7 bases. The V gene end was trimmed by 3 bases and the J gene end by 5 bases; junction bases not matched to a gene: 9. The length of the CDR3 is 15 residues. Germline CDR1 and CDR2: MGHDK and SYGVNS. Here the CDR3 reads CASSDWTGNLETQYF. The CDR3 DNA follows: TGTGCCAGCAGTGATTGGACAGGAAATTTGGAGACCCAGTACTTC.

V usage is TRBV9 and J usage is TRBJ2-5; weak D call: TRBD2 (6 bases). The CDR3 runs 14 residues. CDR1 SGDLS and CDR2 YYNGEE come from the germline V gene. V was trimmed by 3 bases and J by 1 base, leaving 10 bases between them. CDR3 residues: CASSAGDSQETQYF. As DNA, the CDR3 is TGTGCCAGCAGCGCTGGGGACTCCCAAGAGACCCAGTACTTC.

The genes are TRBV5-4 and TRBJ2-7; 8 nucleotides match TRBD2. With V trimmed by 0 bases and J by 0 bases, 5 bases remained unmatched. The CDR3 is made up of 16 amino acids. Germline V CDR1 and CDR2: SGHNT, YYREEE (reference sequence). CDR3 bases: TGTGCCAGCAGCTTGGGGCGCGGGGGGAGCTCCTACGAGCAGTACTTC. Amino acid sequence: CASSLGRGGSSYEQYF.

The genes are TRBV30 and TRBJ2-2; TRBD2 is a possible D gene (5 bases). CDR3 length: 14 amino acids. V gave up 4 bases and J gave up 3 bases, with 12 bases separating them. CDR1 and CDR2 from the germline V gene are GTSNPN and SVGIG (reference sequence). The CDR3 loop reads CAWKGADDTGELFF. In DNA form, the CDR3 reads TGTGCCTGGAAAGGAGCGGATGACACCGGGGAGCTGTTTTTT.

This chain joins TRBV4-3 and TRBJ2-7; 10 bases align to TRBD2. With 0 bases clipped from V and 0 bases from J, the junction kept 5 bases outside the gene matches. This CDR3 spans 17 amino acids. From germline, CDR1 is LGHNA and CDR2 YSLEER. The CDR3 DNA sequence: TGCGCCAGCAGCCAAGATCAACTAGCGGGGAGCTCCTACGAGCAGTACTTC. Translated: CASSQDQLAGSSYEQYF.

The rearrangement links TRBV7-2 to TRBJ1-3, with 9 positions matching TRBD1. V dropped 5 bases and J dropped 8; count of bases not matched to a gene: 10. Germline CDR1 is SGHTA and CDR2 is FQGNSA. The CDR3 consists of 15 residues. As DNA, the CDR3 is TGTGCCAGCAGCGGCCCGGGACAGGGATTCTACACCATATATTTT. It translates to CASSGPGQGFYTIYF.